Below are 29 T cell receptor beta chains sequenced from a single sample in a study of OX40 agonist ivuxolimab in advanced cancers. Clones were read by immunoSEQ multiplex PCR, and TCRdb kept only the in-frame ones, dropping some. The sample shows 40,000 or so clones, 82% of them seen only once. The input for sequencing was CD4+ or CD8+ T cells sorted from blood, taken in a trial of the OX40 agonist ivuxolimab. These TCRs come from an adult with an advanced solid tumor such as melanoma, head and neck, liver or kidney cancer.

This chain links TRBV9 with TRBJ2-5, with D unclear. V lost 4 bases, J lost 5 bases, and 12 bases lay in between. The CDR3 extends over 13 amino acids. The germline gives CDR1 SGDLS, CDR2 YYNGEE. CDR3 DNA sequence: TGTGCCAGCAGCACCCATCTGGGGGAGACCCAGTACTTC. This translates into CASSTHLGETQYF.

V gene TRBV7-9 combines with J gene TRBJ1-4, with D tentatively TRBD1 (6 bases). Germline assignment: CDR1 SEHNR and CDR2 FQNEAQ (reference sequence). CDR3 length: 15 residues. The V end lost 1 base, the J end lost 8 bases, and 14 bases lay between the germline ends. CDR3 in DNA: TGTGCCAGCAGCTTAGTGGAGGGGGAAGGAGAAAAACTGTTTTTT. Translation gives CASSLVEGEGEKLFF.

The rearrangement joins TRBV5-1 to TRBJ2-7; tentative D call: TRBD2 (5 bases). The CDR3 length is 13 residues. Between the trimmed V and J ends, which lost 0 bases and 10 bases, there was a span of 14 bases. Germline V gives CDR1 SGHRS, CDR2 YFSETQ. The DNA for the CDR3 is TGCGCCAGCAGCTTGGGCCGGGGTACGGATCAGTACTTC. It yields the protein CASSLGRGTDQYF.

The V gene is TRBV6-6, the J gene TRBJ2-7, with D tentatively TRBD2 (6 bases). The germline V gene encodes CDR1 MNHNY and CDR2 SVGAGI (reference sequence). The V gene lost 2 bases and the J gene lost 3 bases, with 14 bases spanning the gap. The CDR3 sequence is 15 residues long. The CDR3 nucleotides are TGTGCCAGCAGTTACCCCGGGGGTGGGAACTACGAGCAGTACTTC. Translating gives CASSYPGGGNYEQYF.

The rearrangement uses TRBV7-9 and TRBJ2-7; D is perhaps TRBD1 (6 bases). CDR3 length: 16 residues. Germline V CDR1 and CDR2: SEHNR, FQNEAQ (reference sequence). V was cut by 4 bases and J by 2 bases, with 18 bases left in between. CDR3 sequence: CASSSRTRDKAYEQYF. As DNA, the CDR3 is TGTGCCAGCAGCTCCCGGACCCGGGACAAAGCCTACGAGCAGTACTTC. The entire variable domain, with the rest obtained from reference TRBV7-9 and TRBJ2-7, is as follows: DTGVSQNPRHKITKRGQNVTFRCDPISEHNRLYWYRQTLGQGPEFLTYFQNEAQLEKSRLLSDRFSAERPKGSFSTLEIQRTEQGDSAMYLCASSSRTRDKAYEQYFGPGTRLTVT.

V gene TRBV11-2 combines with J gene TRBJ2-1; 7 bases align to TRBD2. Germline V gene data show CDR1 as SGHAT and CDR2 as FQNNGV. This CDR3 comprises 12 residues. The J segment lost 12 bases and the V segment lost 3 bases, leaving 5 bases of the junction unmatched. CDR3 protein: CASSFTLAGQFF. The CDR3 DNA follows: TGTGCCAGCAGCTTTACCTTAGCGGGGCAGTTCTTC.

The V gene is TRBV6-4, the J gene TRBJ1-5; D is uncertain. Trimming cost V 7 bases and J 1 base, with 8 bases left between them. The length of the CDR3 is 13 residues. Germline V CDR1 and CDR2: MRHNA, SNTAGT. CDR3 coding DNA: TGTGCCAGCACCCGAGAGAGCAATCAGCCCCAGCATTTT. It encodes CASTRESNQPQHF.

CDR3 in DNA: TGTGCCAGCTCACCGGGACTACCTAGCACAGATACGCAGTATTTT. This translates into CASSPGLPSTDTQYF. The rearrangement links TRBV18 to TRBJ2-3; 7 bases line up with TRBD2. There are 15 residues in the CDR3. Germline trimming cut 3 bases from V and 0 bases from J; bases unmatched to any gene: 3. Germline V gene sequence: CDR1 KGHSH, CDR2 LQKENI.

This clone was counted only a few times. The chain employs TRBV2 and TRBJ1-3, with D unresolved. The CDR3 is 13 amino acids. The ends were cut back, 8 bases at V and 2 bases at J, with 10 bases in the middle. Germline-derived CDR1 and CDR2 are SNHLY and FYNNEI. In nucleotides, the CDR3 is TGTGCCAGCTCCTTTGCCGCTGGAAACACCATATATTTT. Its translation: CASSFAAGNTIYF.

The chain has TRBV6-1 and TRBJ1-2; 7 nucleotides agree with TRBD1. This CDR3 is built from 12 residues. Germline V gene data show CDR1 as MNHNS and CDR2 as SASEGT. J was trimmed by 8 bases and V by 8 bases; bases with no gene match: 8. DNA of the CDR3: TGTGCCAGCCAGGGGGGGATGGAGGGCTACACCTTC. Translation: CASQGGMEGYTF.

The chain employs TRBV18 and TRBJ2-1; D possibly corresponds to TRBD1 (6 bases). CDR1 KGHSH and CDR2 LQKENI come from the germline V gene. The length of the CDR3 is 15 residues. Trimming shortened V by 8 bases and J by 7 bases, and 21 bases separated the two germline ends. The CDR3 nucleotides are TGTGCCAGCATCGGACAGCTGAATATGAAGAATGAGCAGTTCTTC. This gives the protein CASIGQLNMKNEQFF. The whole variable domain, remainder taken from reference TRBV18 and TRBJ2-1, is NAGVMQNPRHLVRRRGQEARLRCSPMKGHSHVYWYRQLPEEGLKFMVYLQKENIIDESGMPKERFSAEFPKEGPSILRIQQVVRGDSAAYFCASIGQLNMKNEQFFGPGTRLTVL.

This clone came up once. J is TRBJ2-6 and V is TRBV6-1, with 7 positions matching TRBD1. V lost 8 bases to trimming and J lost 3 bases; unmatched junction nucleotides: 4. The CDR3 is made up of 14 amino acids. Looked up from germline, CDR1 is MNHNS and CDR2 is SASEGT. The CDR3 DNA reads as TGTGCCAGCGTTAGGACAGGTGGGGCCAACGTCCTGACTTTC. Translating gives CASVRTGGANVLTF.

CDR3 in amino acids: CASSLFEGGHNEQFF. CDR3 nucleotides: TGTGCCAGCAGCTTGTTCGAGGGGGGACACAATGAGCAGTTCTTC. This chain links TRBV7-2 with TRBJ2-1, with D tentatively TRBD1 or TRBD2 (6 bases each). The CDR3 sequence is 15 residues long. Trimming removed 3 bases at V and 5 bases at J, with 14 bases between. Germline assignment: CDR1 SGHTA and CDR2 FQGNSA.

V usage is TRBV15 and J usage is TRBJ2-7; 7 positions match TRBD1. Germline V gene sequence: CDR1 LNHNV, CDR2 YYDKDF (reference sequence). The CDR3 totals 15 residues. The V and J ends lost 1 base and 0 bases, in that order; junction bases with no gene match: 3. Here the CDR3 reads CATSRGGDSSYEQYF. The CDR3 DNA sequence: TGTGCCACCAGCAGAGGAGGGGACAGCTCCTACGAGCAGTACTTC. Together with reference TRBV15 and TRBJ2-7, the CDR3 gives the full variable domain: DAMVIQNPRYQVTQFGKPVTLSCSQTLNHNVMYWYQQKSSQAPKLLFHYYDKDFNNEADTPDNFQSRRPNTSFCFLDIRSPGLGDTAMYLCATSRGGDSSYEQYFGPGTRLTVT.

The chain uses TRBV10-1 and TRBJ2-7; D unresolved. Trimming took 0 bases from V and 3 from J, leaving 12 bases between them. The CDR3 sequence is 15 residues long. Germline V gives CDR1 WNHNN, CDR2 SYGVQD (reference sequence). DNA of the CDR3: TGCGCCAGCAGTGAGTCCGGCCAGACCAGCTACGAGCAGTACTTC. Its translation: CASSESGQTSYEQYF.

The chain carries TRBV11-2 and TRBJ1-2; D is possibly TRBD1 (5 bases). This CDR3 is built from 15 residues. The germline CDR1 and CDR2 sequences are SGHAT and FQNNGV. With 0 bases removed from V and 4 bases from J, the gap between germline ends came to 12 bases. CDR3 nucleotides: TGTGCCAGCAGCTTAGATCGTGGCAGGGTCTATGGCTACACCTTC. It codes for CASSLDRGRVYGYTF.

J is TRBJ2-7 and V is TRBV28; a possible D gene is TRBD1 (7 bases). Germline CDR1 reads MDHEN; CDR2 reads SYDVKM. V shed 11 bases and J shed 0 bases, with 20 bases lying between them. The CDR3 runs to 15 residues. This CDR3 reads CAARGRGVSSYEQYF. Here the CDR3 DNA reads TGTGCCGCAAGAGGCAGGGGGGTTTCCTCCTACGAGCAGTACTTC.

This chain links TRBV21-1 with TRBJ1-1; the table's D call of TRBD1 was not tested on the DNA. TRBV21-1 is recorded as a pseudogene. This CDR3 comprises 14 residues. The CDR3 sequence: CASSPRDRETEAFF. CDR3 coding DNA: TGTGCCAGCAGCCCTCGGGACAGAGAGACTGAAGCTTTCTTT.

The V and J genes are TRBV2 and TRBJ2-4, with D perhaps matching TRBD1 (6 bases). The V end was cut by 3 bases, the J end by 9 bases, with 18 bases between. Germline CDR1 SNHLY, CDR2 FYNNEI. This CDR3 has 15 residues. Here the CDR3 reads CASSDRTGLSGIQYF. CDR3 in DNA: TGTGCCAGCAGTGACAGAACAGGGTTGAGCGGCATTCAGTACTTC.

CDR3 nucleotides: TGTGCCAGCAGCTTCACTAGCGGGAGTGGGACCGGGGAGCTGTTTTTT. Its translation is CASSFTSGSGTGELFF. V gene TRBV7-3 combines with J gene TRBJ2-2; 11 bases are shared with TRBD2. Trimming took 3 bases from V and 5 from J; bases not matched to a gene: 5. Per the germline V gene, CDR1 is SGHTA and CDR2 is FQGTGA. This CDR3 has 16 amino acids.

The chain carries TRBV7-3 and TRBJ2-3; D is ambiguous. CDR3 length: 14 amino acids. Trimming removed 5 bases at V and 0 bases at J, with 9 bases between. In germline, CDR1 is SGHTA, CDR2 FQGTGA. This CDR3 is CASSRDSSTDTQYF. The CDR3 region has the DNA TGTGCCAGCAGCCGAGATTCTAGCACAGATACGCAGTATTTT. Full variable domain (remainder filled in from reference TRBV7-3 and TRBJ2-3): GAGVSQTPSNKVTEKGKYVELRCDPISGHTALYWYRQSLGQGPEFLIYFQGTGAADDSGLPNDRFFAVRPEGSVSTLKIQRTERGDSAVYLCASSRDSSTDTQYFGPGTRLTVL.

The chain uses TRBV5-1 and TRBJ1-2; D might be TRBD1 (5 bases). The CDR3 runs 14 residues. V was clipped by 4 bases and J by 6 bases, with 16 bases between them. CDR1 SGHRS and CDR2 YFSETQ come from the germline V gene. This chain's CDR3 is CASSNSMGEDGYTF. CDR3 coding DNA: TGCGCCAGCAGCAACAGCATGGGGGAGGATGGCTACACCTTC.

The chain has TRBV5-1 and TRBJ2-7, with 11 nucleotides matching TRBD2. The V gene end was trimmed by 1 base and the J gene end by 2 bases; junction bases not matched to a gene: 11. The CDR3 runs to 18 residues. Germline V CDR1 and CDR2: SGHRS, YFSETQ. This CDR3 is CASSLNLAGGPTAYEQYF. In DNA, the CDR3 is TGCGCCAGCAGCTTGAACCTAGCGGGGGGTCCTACTGCCTACGAGCAGTACTTC.

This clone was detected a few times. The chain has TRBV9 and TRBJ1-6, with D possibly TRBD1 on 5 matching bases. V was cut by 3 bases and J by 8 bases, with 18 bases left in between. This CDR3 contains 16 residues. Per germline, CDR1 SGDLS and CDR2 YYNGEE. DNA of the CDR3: TGTGCCAGCAGCGCGGTAACGCCCAGCAGGGATTCACCCCTCCACTTT. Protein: CASSAVTPSRDSPLHF.

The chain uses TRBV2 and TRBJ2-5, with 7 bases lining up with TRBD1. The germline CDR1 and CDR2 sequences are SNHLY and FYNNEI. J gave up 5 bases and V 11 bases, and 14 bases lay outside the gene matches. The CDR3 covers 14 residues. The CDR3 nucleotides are TGTGCCTCCCATTTTGGTGGGACAGCCGAGACCCAGTACTTC. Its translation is CASHFGGTAETQYF.

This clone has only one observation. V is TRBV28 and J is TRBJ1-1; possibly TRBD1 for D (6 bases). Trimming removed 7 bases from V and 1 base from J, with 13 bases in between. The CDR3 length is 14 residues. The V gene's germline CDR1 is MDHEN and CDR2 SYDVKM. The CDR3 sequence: CASKQGFRNTEAFF. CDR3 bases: TGTGCCAGCAAACAGGGATTTAGGAACACTGAAGCTTTCTTT. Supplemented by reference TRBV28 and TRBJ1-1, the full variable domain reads DVKVTQSSRYLVKRTGEKVFLECVQDMDHENMFWYRQDPGLGLRLIYFSYDVKMKEKGDIPEGYSVSREKKERFSLILESASTNQTSMYLCASKQGFRNTEAFFGQGTRLTVV.

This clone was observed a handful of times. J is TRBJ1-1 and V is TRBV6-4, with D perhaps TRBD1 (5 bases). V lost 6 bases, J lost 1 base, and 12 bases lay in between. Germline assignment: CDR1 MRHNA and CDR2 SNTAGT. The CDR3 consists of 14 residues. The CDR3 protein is CASRPGRTNTEAFF. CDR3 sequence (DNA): TGTGCCAGCAGACCGGGACGGACGAACACTGAAGCTTTCTTT.

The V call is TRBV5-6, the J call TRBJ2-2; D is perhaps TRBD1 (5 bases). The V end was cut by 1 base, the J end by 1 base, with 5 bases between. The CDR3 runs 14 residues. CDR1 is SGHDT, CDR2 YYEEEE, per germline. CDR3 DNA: TGTGCCAGCAGCTTGAGGGGGAACACCGGGGAGCTGTTTTTT. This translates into CASSLRGNTGELFF.

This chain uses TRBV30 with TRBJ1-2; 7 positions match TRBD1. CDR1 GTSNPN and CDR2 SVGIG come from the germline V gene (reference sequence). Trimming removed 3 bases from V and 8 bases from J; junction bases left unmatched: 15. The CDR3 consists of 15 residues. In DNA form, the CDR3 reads TGTGCCTGGAGAGCACCGGACAGGCTCCTCGTAGGCTACACCTTC. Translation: CAWRAPDRLLVGYTF. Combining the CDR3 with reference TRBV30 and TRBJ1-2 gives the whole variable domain SQTIHQWPATLVQPVGSPLSLECTVEGTSNPNLYWYRQAAGRGLQLLFYSVGIGQISSEVPQNLSASRPQDRQFILSSKKLLLSDSGFYLCAWRAPDRLLVGYTFGSGTRLTVV.